One sample yielded the 5 T cell receptor beta chains listed below, sequenced in a study of low-dose radiotherapy and immunotherapy resistance in tumors. Time point here: after trial treatment. Indicated treatment: LDRT plus nivolumab, ipilimumab, low-dose cyclophosphamide and aspirin (RACIN trial). Primers used for first-strand cDNA, a TRAV- and TRBV-specific set, covered both alpha and beta chains. Both a constant-region primer and a V-primer adapter served to amplify TCRs across 20 PCR cycles. A single record per CDR3 protein comes from TCRdb applying MiXCR to the reads. This table holds 30,000 to 40,000 distinct CDR3 sequences, roughly 20% found once. Material: PBMCs, obtained after low-dose radiotherapy plus immunotherapy. The receptors stem from a female donor with ovarian cancer.

A word on this clonotype: A single base is all that separates this from a far larger clone, so a read error is likely. This chain links TRBV13 with TRBJ1-1; no firm D call. This CDR3 contains 15 residues. The germline V gene has CDR1 PRHDT and CDR2 FYEKMQ (reference sequence). In DNA, the CDR3 is TGTGCCACCAGCAGAGCAACAGTGGGCTTGGATGAAGCTTTCTTT. Its translation is CATSRATVGLDEAFF. Supplemented by reference TRBV13 and TRBJ1-1, the full variable domain reads AAGVIQSPRHLIKEKRETATLKCYPIPRHDTVYWYQQGPGQDPQFLISFYEKMQSDKGSIPDRFSAQQFSDYHSELNMSSLELGDSALYFCATSRATVGLDEAFFGQGTRLTVV.

In this sample, this clonotype turned up many times. J is TRBJ2-1 and V is TRBV6-2 or TRBV6-3, with TRBD2 matching 13 bases. The V and J ends lost 0 bases and 0 bases, in that order; junction bases with no gene match: 8. This CDR3 spans 20 amino acids. CDR1 is MNHEY and CDR2 is SVGEGT in the germline V gene. As DNA, the CDR3 is TGTGCCAGCAGTTACTCGACTAGCGGGGGGTACTCGAGCTCCTACAATGAGCAGTTCTTC. This sequence encodes CASSYSTSGGYSSSYNEQFF.

This clonotype was counted many times. J is TRBJ2-1 and V is TRBV29-1, with 7 bases aligning to TRBD2. V shed 1 base, J shed 10 bases, and the junction held 13 bases outside the gene matches. This CDR3 has 15 amino acids. Germline CDR1 SQVTM, CDR2 ANQGSEA. The CDR3 loop is CSVEVGSGYSGEQFF. CDR3 nucleotide sequence: TGCAGCGTTGAAGTGGGTAGCGGGTACAGTGGGGAGCAGTTCTTC.

The sample holds many counts of this clonotype. This chain uses TRBV9 with TRBJ2-5; D might be TRBD2 (5 bases). V was cut by 4 bases and J by 0 bases, with 13 bases left in between. This CDR3 comprises 15 residues. The V gene's germline CDR1 is SGDLS and CDR2 YYNGEE. For the CDR3, the DNA is TGTGCCAGCAGCCCCCGAGGGCATAACCAAGAGACCCAGTACTTC. Its protein is CASSPRGHNQETQYF. Complete variable domain (other parts from reference TRBV9 and TRBJ2-5): DSGVTQTPKHLITATGQRVTLRCSPRSGDLSVYWYQQSLDQGLQFLIQYYNGEERAKGNILERFSAQQFPDLHSELNLSSLELGDSALYFCASSPRGHNQETQYFGPGTRLLVL.

This clonotype was counted at least ten times. The genes are TRBV30 and TRBJ1-2, with D possibly being TRBD1 (6 bases). The V end lost 1 base, the J end lost 5 bases, and 8 bases lay between the germline ends. Germline V gene data show CDR1 as GTSNPN and CDR2 as SVGIG (reference sequence). This CDR3 is built from 12 residues. In nucleotides, the CDR3 is TGTGCCTGGAGTGGGACAGCATATGGCTACACCTTC. Its protein is CAWSGTAYGYTF.